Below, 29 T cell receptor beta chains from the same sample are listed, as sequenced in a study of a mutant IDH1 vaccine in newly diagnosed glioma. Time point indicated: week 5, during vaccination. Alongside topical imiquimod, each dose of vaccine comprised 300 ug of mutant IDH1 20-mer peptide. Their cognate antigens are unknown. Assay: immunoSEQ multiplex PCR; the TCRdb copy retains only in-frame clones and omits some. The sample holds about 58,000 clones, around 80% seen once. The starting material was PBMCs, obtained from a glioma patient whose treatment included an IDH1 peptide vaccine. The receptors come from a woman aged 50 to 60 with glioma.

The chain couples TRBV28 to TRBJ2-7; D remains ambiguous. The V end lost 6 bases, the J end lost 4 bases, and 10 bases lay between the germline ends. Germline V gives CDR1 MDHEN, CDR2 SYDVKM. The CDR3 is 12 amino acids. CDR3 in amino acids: CASSLLQYEQYF. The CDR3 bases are TGTGCCAGCAGCCTTCTCCAGTACGAGCAGTACTTC.

The CDR3 spells CASSLPQFSGANVLTF. The CDR3 DNA reads as TGCGCCAGCAGCTTACCACAGTTCTCTGGGGCCAACGTCCTGACTTTC. The chain uses TRBV5-1 and TRBJ2-6, with D hard to call. The CDR3 sequence is 16 residues long. Trimming took off 2 bases at V and 0 bases at J, with 9 bases between the two ends. Germline loops: CDR1 SGHRS, CDR2 YFSETQ.

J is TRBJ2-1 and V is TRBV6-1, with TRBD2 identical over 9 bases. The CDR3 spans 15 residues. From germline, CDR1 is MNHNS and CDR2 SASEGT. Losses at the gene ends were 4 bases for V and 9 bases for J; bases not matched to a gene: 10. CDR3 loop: CASSAWRGGPGEQFF. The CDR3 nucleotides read TGTGCCAGCAGTGCGTGGCGGGGGGGCCCAGGTGAGCAGTTCTTC.

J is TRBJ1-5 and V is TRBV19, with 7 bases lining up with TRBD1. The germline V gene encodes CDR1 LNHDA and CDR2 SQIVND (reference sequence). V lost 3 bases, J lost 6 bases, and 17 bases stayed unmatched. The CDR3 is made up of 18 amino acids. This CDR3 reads CASSIFVWAGGTGQPQHF. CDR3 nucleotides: TGTGCCAGTAGTATCTTCGTCTGGGCAGGGGGTACCGGTCAGCCCCAGCATTTT.

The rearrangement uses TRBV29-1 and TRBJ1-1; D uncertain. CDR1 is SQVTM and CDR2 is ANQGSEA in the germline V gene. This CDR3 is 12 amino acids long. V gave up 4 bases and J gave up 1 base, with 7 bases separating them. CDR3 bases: TGCAGCGTTGCACACGCGAACACTGAAGCTTTCTTT. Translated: CSVAHANTEAFF.

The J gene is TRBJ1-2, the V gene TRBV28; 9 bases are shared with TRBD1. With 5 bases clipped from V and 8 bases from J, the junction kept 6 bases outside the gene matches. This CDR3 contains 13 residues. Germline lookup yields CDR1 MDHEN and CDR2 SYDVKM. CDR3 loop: CASSLTGGAGYTF. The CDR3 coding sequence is TGTGCCAGCAGTCTTACAGGGGGCGCCGGCTACACCTTC.

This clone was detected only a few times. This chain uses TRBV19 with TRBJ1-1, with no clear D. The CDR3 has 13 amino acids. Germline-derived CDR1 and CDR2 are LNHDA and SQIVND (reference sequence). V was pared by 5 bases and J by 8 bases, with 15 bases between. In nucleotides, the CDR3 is TGTGCCAGTAGTCGTCTCGCCTTACCGGAAGCTTTCTTT. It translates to CASSRLALPEAFF.

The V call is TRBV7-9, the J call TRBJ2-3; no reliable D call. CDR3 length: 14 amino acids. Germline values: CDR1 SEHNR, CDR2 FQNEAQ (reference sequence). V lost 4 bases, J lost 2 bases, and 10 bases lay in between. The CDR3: CASSWAVDTDTQYF. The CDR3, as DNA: TGTGCCAGCAGCTGGGCAGTGGACACAGATACGCAGTATTTT.

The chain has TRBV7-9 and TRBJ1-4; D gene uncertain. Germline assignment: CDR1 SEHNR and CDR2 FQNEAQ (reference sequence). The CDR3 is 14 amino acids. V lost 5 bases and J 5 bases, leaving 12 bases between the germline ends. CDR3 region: CASSPPSANEKLFF. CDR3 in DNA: TGTGCCAGCAGCCCCCCGTCAGCAAATGAAAAACTGTTTTTT.

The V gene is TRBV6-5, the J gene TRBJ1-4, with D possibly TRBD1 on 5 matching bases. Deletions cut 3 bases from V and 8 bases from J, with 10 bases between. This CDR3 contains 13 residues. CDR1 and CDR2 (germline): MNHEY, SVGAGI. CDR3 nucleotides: TGTGCCAGCAGTTATTCTGGGGGGGAAAAACTGTTTTTT. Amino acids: CASSYSGGEKLFF.

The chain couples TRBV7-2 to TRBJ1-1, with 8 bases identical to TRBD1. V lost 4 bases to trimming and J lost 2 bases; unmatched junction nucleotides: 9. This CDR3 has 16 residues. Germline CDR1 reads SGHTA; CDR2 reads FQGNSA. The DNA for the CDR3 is TGTGCCAGCAGCTCCCAGACAGGGGCTTTCAACACTGAAGCTTTCTTT. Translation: CASSSQTGAFNTEAFF.

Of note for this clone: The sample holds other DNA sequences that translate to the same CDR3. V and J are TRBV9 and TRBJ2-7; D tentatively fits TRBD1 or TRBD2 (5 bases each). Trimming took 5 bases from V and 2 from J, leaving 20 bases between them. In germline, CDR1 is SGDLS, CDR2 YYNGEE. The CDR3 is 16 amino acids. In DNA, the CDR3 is TGTGCCAGCAGTGTTAACACCGGGACCCCCGCCTACGAGCAGTACTTC. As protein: CASSVNTGTPAYEQYF.

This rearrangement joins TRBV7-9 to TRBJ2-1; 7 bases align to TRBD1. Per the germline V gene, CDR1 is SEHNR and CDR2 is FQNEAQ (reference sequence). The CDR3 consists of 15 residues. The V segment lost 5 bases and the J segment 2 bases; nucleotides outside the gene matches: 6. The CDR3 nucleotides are TGTGCCAGCAGCATACTAACAGGGGCCTACAATGAGCAGTTCTTC. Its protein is CASSILTGAYNEQFF.

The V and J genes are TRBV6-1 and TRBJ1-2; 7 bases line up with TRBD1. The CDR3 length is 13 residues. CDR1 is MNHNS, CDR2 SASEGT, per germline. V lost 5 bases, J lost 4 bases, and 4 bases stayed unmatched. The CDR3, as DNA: TGTGCCAGCAGTTTGACAGGGACCTATGGCTACACCTTC. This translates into CASSLTGTYGYTF.

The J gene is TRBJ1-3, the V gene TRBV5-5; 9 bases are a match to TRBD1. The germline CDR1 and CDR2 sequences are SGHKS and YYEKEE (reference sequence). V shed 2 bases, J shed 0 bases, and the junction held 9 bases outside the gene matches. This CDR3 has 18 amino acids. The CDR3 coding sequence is TGTGCCAGCAGCTTAGTTGGGACAGGGCGTAGCTCTGGAAACACCATATATTTT. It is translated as CASSLVGTGRSSGNTIYF.

The CDR3 DNA reads TGTGCCAGTAGTCTACAGGGGGGCTATGGCTACACCTTC. Translation gives CASSLQGGYGYTF. V gene TRBV19 combines with J gene TRBJ1-2; TRBD1 agrees at 8 bases. V shed 5 bases, J shed 4 bases, and the junction held 3 bases outside the gene matches. The CDR3 runs 13 residues. The germline CDR1 and CDR2 sequences are LNHDA and SQIVND (reference sequence).

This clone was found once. Written as DNA, the CDR3 is TGCGCCAGCAGCAGTATGTTCGGACAGGGACTTGGCTACACCTTC. Amino acids: CASSSMFGQGLGYTF. This sequence joins TRBV5-1 and TRBJ1-2; 8 bases agree with TRBD1. V shed 4 bases and J 7 bases; nucleotides not matched to a gene: 12. Per the germline V gene, CDR1 is SGHRS and CDR2 is YFSETQ. The CDR3 contains 15 residues. Full variable domain (rest looked up from reference TRBV5-1 and TRBJ1-2): KAGVTQTPRYLIKTRGQQVTLSCSPISGHRSVSWYQQTPGQGLQFLFEYFSETQRNKGNFPGRFSGRQFSNSRSEMNVSTLELGDSALYLCASSSMFGQGLGYTFGSGTRLTVV.

The chain's CDR3 is CASSLGGGRATYEQYF. CDR3 sequence (DNA): TGTGCCAGCAGCTTGGGAGGAGGGAGGGCAACTTACGAGCAGTACTTC. The chain employs TRBV5-6 and TRBJ2-7; 7 positions agree with TRBD2. CDR3 size: 16 residues. J gave up 4 bases and V 0 bases, and 10 bases lay outside the gene matches. Germline V gene data show CDR1 as SGHDT and CDR2 as YYEEEE. The variable domain in full, completed from reference TRBV5-6 and TRBJ2-7, reads DAGVTQSPTHLIKTRGQQVTLRCSPKSGHDTVSWYQQALGQGPQFIFQYYEEEERQRGNFPDRFSGHQFPNYSSELNVNALLLGDSALYLCASSLGGGRATYEQYFGPGTRLTVT.

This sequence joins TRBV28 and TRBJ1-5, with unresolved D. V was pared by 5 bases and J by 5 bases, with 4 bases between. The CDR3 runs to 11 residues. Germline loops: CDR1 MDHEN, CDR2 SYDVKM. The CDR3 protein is CASSAYQPQHF. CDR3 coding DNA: TGTGCCAGCAGTGCCTATCAGCCCCAGCATTTT.

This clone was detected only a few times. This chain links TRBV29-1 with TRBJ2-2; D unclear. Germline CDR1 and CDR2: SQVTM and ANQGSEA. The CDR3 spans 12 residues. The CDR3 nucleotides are TGCAGTGTGGCGGAGAACACCGGGGAGCTGTTTTTT. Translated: CSVAENTGELFF.

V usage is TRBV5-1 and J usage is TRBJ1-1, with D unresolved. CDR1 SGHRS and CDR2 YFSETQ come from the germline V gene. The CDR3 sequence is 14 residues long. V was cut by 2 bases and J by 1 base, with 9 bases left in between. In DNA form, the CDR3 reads TGCGCCAGCAGCTTAATATTGGAGAACACTGAAGCTTTCTTT. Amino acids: CASSLILENTEAFF.

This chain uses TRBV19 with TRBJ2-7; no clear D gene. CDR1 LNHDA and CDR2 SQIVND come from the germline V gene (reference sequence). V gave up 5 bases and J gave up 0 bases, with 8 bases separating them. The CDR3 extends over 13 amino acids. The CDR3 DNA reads TGTGCCAGTAGTCGCACGACCTCCTACGAGCAGTACTTC. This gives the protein CASSRTTSYEQYF.

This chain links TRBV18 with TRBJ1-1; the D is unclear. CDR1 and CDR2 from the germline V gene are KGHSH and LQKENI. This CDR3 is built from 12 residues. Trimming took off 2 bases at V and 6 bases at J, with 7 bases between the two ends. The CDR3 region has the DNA TGTGCCAGCTCACCAGGAGGCCCTGAAGCTTTCTTT. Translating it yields CASSPGGPEAFF.

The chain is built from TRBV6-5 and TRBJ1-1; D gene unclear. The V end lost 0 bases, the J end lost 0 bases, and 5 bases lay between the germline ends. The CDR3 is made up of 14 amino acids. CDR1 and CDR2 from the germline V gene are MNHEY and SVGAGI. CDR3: CASSYSIMNTEAFF. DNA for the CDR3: TGTGCCAGCAGTTACTCGATTATGAACACTGAAGCTTTCTTT.

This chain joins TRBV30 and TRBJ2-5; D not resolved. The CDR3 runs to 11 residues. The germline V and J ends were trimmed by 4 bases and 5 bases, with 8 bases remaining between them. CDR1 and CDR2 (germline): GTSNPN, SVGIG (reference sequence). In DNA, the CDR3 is TGTGCCTGGAATCTGGCGGAGACCCAGTACTTC. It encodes CAWNLAETQYF. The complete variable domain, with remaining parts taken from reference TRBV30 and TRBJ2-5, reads SQTIHQWPATLVQPVGSPLSLECTVEGTSNPNLYWYRQAAGRGLQLLFYSVGIGQISSEVPQNLSASRPQDRQFILSSKKLLLSDSGFYLCAWNLAETQYFGPGTRLLVL.

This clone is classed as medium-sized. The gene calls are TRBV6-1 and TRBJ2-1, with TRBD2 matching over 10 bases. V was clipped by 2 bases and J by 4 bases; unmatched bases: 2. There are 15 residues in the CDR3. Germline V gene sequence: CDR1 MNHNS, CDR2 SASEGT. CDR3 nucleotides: TGTGCCAGCAGTGAACTAGCGGGGGATTACAATGAGCAGTTCTTC. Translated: CASSELAGDYNEQFF.

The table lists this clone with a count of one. CDR3 sequence: CAISEVSQATNTEAFF. The CDR3 nucleotides read TGTGCCATCAGTGAGGTCTCGCAGGCGACGAACACTGAAGCTTTCTTT. This chain links TRBV10-3 with TRBJ1-1; D is unclear. In germline, CDR1 is ENHRY, CDR2 SYGVKD. Trimming took 2 bases from V and 1 from J, leaving 14 bases between them. CDR3 size: 16 residues.

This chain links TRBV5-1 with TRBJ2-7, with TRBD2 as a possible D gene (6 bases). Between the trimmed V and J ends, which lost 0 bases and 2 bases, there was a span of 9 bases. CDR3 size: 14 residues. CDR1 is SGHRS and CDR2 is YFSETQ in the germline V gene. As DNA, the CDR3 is TGCGCCAGCAGCTTGGCGGACTATCCCTACGAGCAGTACTTC. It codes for CASSLADYPYEQYF.

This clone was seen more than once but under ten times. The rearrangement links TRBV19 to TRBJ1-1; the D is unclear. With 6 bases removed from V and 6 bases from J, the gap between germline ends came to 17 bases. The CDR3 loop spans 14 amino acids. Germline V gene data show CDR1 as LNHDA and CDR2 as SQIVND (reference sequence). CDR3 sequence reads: CASRPDLREPEAFF. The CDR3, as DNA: TGTGCCAGTAGACCCGATCTAAGGGAACCTGAAGCTTTCTTT.